This record concerns one T cell receptor (beta chain) sequence. Its cognate antigen is unknown. V was pared by 5 bases and J by 7 bases, with 11 bases between. The CDR3 totals 13 residues. Germline CDR1 is SGHTA and CDR2 is FQGNSA. The sample originates from a study of cytomegalovirus exposure and HLA in healthy donors. Study details: Prior work identified around 120 million unique TCR beta sequences in roughly 190 million T cells.

PCR used 60 Vbeta primers and 13 Jbeta primers. Sequenced by immunoSEQ multiplex PCR; TCRdb stores in-frame clones only, minus some. The top ten hold approximately 10% of the sample, which has about 70,000 clones, less than 75% seen once. The study, taken as a whole, reports: According to a later analysis, most TCR beta chains associated with CMV appeared HLA-restricted. Later findings reportedly placed an Asian-associated ancestry cluster below the roughly 670-donor mean for N-insertions.

The TCR originated in a woman younger than 45 in good health and CMV-seronegative. The specimen was PBMCs. This chain joins TRBV7-2 and TRBJ2-2; D gene uncertain. CDR3: CASSLKRFGELFF. The DNA of the CDR3 is TGTGCCAGCAGCCTAAAACGGTTCGGGGAGCTGTTTTTT. Using reference TRBV7-2 and TRBJ2-2 for the parts outside the CDR3, the full variable domain is GAGVSQSPSNKVTEKGKDVELRCDPISGHTALYWYRQSLGQGLEFLIYFQGNSAPDKSGLPSDRFSAERTGGSVSTLTIQRTQQEDSAVYLCASSLKRFGELFFGEGSRLTVL.